Below are 15 T cell receptor beta chains sequenced from a single sample in a study of T-cell reconstitution after alpha-beta-depleted transplantation in children. TCRbeta library preparation incorporated unique molecular identifiers. TCRdb re-called the PCR reads with MiXCR, one entry per CDR3 protein. The table has 500,000 or so distinct CDR3 sequences, approximately 29% seen once. Source: PBMCs from the stem cell graft donor, taken from the stem cell graft. These receptors originate from a human donor who donated a stem cell graft to a child with aplastic anemia.

This chain joins TRBV27 and TRBJ2-3; 7 nucleotides match TRBD2. The CDR3 is made up of 14 amino acids. Germline V gives CDR1 MNHEY, CDR2 SMNVEV (reference sequence). Germline trimming cut 1 base from V and 3 bases from J; bases unmatched to any gene: 1. CDR3 coding DNA: TGTGCCAGCAGTTTATTGGGGGGGACAGATACGCAGTATTTT. Its translation is CASSLLGGTDTQYF.

A single count supports this clonotype. The rearrangement links TRBV30 to TRBJ1-2; the D is unclear. The germline V gene encodes CDR1 GTSNPN and CDR2 SVGIG (reference sequence). The CDR3 loop spans 11 amino acids. The germline V and J ends were trimmed by 1 base and 8 bases, with 8 bases remaining between them. In DNA form, the CDR3 reads TGTGCCTGGAGTGCCCTATCAGGCTACACCTTC. Encoded protein: CAWSALSGYTF.

This clonotype was observed a handful of times. This chain uses TRBV5-5 with TRBJ2-7, with D hard to call. From germline, CDR1 is SGHKS and CDR2 YYEKEE (reference sequence). This CDR3 has 14 residues. With 4 bases removed from V and 2 bases from J, the gap between germline ends came to 13 bases. The CDR3 loop is CASSPDPNPYEQYF. The CDR3, as DNA: TGTGCCAGCAGCCCGGATCCTAACCCCTACGAGCAGTACTTC.

V is TRBV7-9 and J is TRBJ1-3, with D possibly matching TRBD1 (5 bases). Trimming shortened V by 6 bases and J by 2 bases, and 14 bases separated the two germline ends. The CDR3 runs to 15 residues. Germline assignment: CDR1 SEHNR and CDR2 FQNEAQ (reference sequence). This chain's CDR3 is CASSLRGPTGNTIYF. In DNA, the CDR3 is TGTGCCAGCAGTCTAAGGGGACCCACTGGAAACACCATATATTTT.

The chain couples TRBV18 to TRBJ2-7; 9 nucleotides line up with TRBD1. CDR1 KGHSH and CDR2 LQKENI come from the germline V gene. CDR3 length: 17 amino acids. V lost 2 bases and J lost 6; bases outside the gene matches: 14. The CDR3 DNA reads as TGTGCCAGCTCACCAGTTCCGCAATCCGGGACAGGGATCGAGCAGTACTTC. Its translation is CASSPVPQSGTGIEQYF.

This clonotype was seen only a few times. This chain links TRBV24-1 with TRBJ1-2; D not resolved. V lost 5 bases and J lost 4, with 10 bases in between. This CDR3 region has 13 residues. Germline loops: CDR1 KGHDR, CDR2 SFDVKD. The CDR3 bases are TGTGCCACCAGTGCGCAAGGCACCTATGGCTACACCTTC. Its translation: CATSAQGTYGYTF.

The chain links TRBV19 to TRBJ2-1; the D is unclear. Germline V CDR1 and CDR2: LNHDA, SQIVND (reference sequence). The CDR3 is 14 amino acids. Trimming left V 5 bases short and J 7 bases short, with 15 bases between. The CDR3 DNA reads TGTGCCAGTAGTTTATCGAGTCGTGGTAATGAGCAGTTCTTC. Its protein is CASSLSSRGNEQFF.

This chain uses TRBV7-2 with TRBJ2-1, with D tentatively TRBD1 (5 bases). CDR1 and CDR2 from the germline V gene are SGHTA and FQGNSA. This CDR3 has 15 residues. Trimming removed 2 bases from V and 2 bases from J, with 10 bases in between. The CDR3 DNA follows: TGTGCCAGCAGCTTACAAAGGGGCCCCTACAATGAGCAGTTCTTC. Translated, it gives CASSLQRGPYNEQFF.

V and J are TRBV18 and TRBJ2-5; 11 nucleotides line up with TRBD2. CDR1 is KGHSH and CDR2 is LQKENI in the germline V gene. V shed 0 bases, J shed 5 bases, and the junction held 5 bases outside the gene matches. The CDR3 runs 16 residues. The CDR3 sequence is CASSPPSSGRLETQYF. In nucleotides, the CDR3 is TGTGCCAGCTCACCACCGTCTAGCGGGAGGCTGGAGACCCAGTACTTC.

This clonotype was detected many times. The chain recombines TRBV20-1 with TRBJ2-5; 8 nucleotides line up with TRBD2. This CDR3 region has 13 residues. The germline gives CDR1 DFQATT, CDR2 SNEGSKA (reference sequence). J was trimmed by 4 bases and V by 1 base; bases with no gene match: 2. CDR3 in DNA: TGCAGTGCTAGAGGGACTAGCAGAGAGACCCAGTACTTC. It specifies CSARGTSRETQYF.

This clonotype was detected ten times or more. The V call is TRBV20-1, the J call TRBJ2-1; 11 bases align to TRBD2. The V and J ends lost 5 bases and 7 bases, in that order; junction bases with no gene match: 10. The CDR3 length is 15 residues. Germline-derived CDR1 and CDR2 are DFQATT and SNEGSKA (reference sequence). CDR3 protein: CSAGDPGTSGNEQFF. DNA of the CDR3: TGCAGTGCTGGGGACCCCGGGACTAGCGGTAATGAGCAGTTCTTC.

V gene TRBV12-3 or TRBV12-4 combines with J gene TRBJ2-1; no firm D call. V gave up 4 bases and J gave up 2 bases, with 15 bases separating them. The CDR3 sequence is 16 residues long. DNA for the CDR3: TGTGCCAGCAGTTCCCCCCTTATTGGACCCTACAATGAGCAGTTCTTC. Translated, it gives CASSSPLIGPYNEQFF.

V is TRBV13 and J is TRBJ2-5; D not resolved. The germline V gene has CDR1 PRHDT and CDR2 FYEKMQ (reference sequence). CDR3 length: 15 residues. Deletions cut 1 base from V and 4 bases from J, with 13 bases between. The CDR3 loop reads CASSLAPRPVETQYF. The CDR3 DNA reads as TGTGCCAGCAGCTTAGCACCACGACCTGTAGAGACCCAGTACTTC.

The V call is TRBV3-1, the J call TRBJ2-7; D might be TRBD1 (5 bases). CDR3 size: 14 residues. Trimming removed 2 bases from V and 4 bases from J, with 12 bases in between. Germline V gene sequence: CDR1 LGHDT, CDR2 YNNKEL (reference sequence). The CDR3 sequence: CASSQSRQIYEQYF. CDR3 nucleotides: TGTGCCAGCAGCCAATCTAGACAGATTTACGAGCAGTACTTC.

There are a few counts of this clonotype. This chain links TRBV7-2 with TRBJ2-7; TRBD2 is a possible D gene (6 bases). In germline, CDR1 is SGHTA, CDR2 FQGNSA. V lost 5 bases to trimming and J lost 2 bases, with 19 bases between them. This CDR3 comprises 16 residues. CDR3 sequence (DNA): TGTGCCAGCAGCACTGATAGCCGGGACTTCGCCTACGAGCAGTACTTC. Its protein product is CASSTDSRDFAYEQYF.